Sequencing of this T cell receptor beta chain was carried out in a study of cytomegalovirus exposure and HLA in healthy donors. Notes on the study in general: On later analysis, the bulk of CMV-associated TCR beta chains appeared to be HLA-restricted.

As regards this clone: The antigen remains unidentified.

PCR amplification relied on 60 Vbeta primers (plus 13 Jbeta primers). Original data processing: Around 9.9 million shared chains were among the 65 million to 85 million unique TCR beta chains that a later analysis counted. Measured with immunoSEQ multiplex PCR; TCRdb has only the in-frame clones, and not every one. V and J calls and clone size are copied from that table; D and trimming were computed from the DNA. This table holds around 150,000 clones, 70% to 90% found once. CDR3 length equals 16 residues. The V gene end was trimmed by 3 bases and the J gene end by 8 bases; junction bases not matched to a gene: 8. The germline V gene encodes CDR1 SGHRS and CDR2 YFSETQ.

The source of this sequence is a man younger than 30 in good health and CMV-seropositive. Sequencing input: PBMCs. The chain has TRBV5-1 and TRBJ2-1; 13 bases match TRBD2. CDR3 nucleotide sequence: TGCGCCAGCAGCTCCGCCGGGACTAGCGGGGTGGATGAGCAGTTCTTC. This translates into CASSSAGTSGVDEQFF.